One sample yielded the 7 T cell receptor beta chains listed below, sequenced in a study of OX40 agonist ivuxolimab in advanced cancers. Clones were sequenced by immunoSEQ multiplex PCR, and TCRdb holds only the in-frame ones, with some missing. Of approximately 70,000 clones detected, 80% to 95% appear once; the ten largest clones hold roughly 0.54%. The sequencing here drew on CD4+ or CD8+ T cells sorted from blood, taken in a trial of the OX40 agonist ivuxolimab. The receptors come from an adult with an advanced solid tumor such as melanoma, head and neck, liver or kidney cancer.

The CDR3 is CASSIEGFGGTEAFF. As DNA, the CDR3 is TGTGCCAGTAGTATAGAAGGGTTCGGAGGCACTGAAGCTTTCTTT. The V and J genes are TRBV19 and TRBJ1-1; D unclear. Germline assignment: CDR1 LNHDA and CDR2 SQIVND (reference sequence). This CDR3 region has 15 residues. The ends were cut back, 0 bases at V and 4 bases at J, with 12 bases in the middle.

This chain uses TRBV6-5 with TRBJ2-5; 11 nucleotides agree with TRBD1. J lost 5 bases, V lost 6 bases, and 5 bases had no gene match. Looked up from germline, CDR1 is MNHEY and CDR2 is SVGAGI. The CDR3 spans 14 residues. CDR3: CASRRTGGVETQYF. DNA of the CDR3: TGTGCCAGCAGGCGGACAGGGGGCGTTGAGACCCAGTACTTC.

This chain links TRBV6-5 with TRBJ1-5; D is undetermined. V was clipped by 0 bases and J by 8 bases, with 14 bases between them. Germline CDR1 is MNHEY and CDR2 is SVGAGI. CDR3 length: 15 amino acids. CDR3 sequence (DNA): TGTGCCAGCAGTTACTCTGGCAGCCCAAGGGAGCCCCAGCATTTT. Translated, it gives CASSYSGSPREPQHF.

This clone has just one count. The chain is built from TRBV14 and TRBJ2-1; either TRBD1 or TRBD2 may fit D (5 bases each). CDR3 size: 17 residues. The germline CDR1 and CDR2 sequences are SGHDN and FVKESK. V was trimmed by 0 bases and J by 5 bases, leaving 17 bases between them. This chain's CDR3 is CASSQDRGPRWNNEQFF. The CDR3 nucleotides read TGTGCCAGCAGCCAAGATAGGGGACCTAGATGGAACAATGAGCAGTTCTTC.

This chain uses TRBV30 with TRBJ1-2, with D uncertain. Germline CDR1 reads GTSNPN; CDR2 reads SVGIG (reference sequence). V was cut by 0 bases and J by 1 base, with 12 bases left in between. The CDR3 is 15 residues long. The CDR3 region is CAWSVPALGNYGYTF. Here the CDR3 DNA reads TGTGCCTGGAGTGTGCCGGCCTTGGGTAACTATGGCTACACCTTC.

This sequence joins TRBV6-5 and TRBJ2-7, with TRBD2 matching 7 bases. J lost 4 bases, V lost 2 bases, and 8 bases had no gene match. The CDR3 runs 15 residues. Germline lookup yields CDR1 MNHEY and CDR2 SVGAGI. The CDR3: CASSYASGGGYEQYF. CDR3 sequence (DNA): TGTGCCAGCAGTTACGCTTCGGGGGGAGGGTACGAGCAGTACTTC.

The chain joins TRBV6-5 to TRBJ1-1; a possible D gene is TRBD1 (5 bases). The germline gives CDR1 MNHEY, CDR2 SVGAGI. CDR3 length equals 16 residues. The V end was cut by 2 bases, the J end by 5 bases, with 18 bases between. CDR3 protein: CASSYLTGRGRTEAFF. The CDR3 nucleotides read TGTGCCAGCAGTTACCTCACCGGTCGGGGACGGACTGAAGCTTTCTTT.